The T cell receptor (beta chain) under discussion was sequenced for a study of cytomegalovirus exposure and HLA in healthy donors. A multiplex PCR was run with 60 Vbeta primers and 13 Jbeta primers. Produced via immunoSEQ multiplex PCR; TCRdb's table is partial and in-frame only. The repertoire holds 100,000 to 150,000 clones, with 55% to 75% as singletons. Details on this clone: Its antigen is as yet unknown.

Study conclusions and caveats: In a later analysis, a missense DCLRE1C variant was linked to TCR beta V- and J-gene trimming. More than 15,000 TCR beta sequences were associated with HLA alleles at 0.05 false discovery rate in a later analysis.

The CDR3 has 13 residues. The germline V gene encodes CDR1 MDHEN and CDR2 SYDVKM. V lost 3 bases and J lost 2; bases outside the gene matches: 1. The genes are TRBV28 and TRBJ2-7; TRBD2 agrees at 7 bases. The receptor was isolated from a young man in good health and CMV-seronegative. Sequencing was carried out using PBMCs. CDR3 sequence (DNA): TGTGCCAGCAGTTTGGCGGGGGCCTACGAGCAGTACTTC. Translating it yields CASSLAGAYEQYF.